This T cell receptor beta chain was identified during a study of T-cell memory formation after mild COVID-19. General observations from the study: Pre-infection memory showed some responding clones, and this suggested that cross-reactive memory joined. Clones contracting across day 15 to 85 had a balanced CD4/CD8 profile; later expanding clones leaned CD4+. Contracting CD4+ clones sat mainly in CM and EM; CD8+ in EMRA.

This clonotype is medium-sized by share. Its target is not known. The CDR3 is 12 residues long. The germline V and J ends were trimmed by 4 bases and 9 bases, with 11 bases remaining between them. TCRdb itself ran the 5' RACE reads through MiXCR, one entry per CDR3 protein. The table includes about 170,000 distinct CDR3 sequences, 10% to 15% detected once. Sequences were obtained from PBMCs or a T cell subset sorted from them (not recorded which). The V and J genes are TRBV12-3 or TRBV12-4 and TRBJ2-3, with D possibly being TRBD1 (7 bases). This clonotype was obtained from a man between 18 and 35 years old who had mild COVID-19 (a few samples of this study predate the infection). Cell type and time point are not known. CDR3 sequence (DNA): TGTGCCAGCAGTTCCCAGGGGGGAACGCAGTATTTT. This sequence encodes CASSSQGGTQYF.